These 8 T cell receptor beta chains originate from one sample sequenced in a study of blood T cell repertoires in COVID-19. TCRdb keeps only in-frame clones here, not all; method: immunoSEQ multiplex PCR. The table includes 100,000 or so clones, less than 85% detected once. Sample: peripheral blood. These receptors originate from a woman in her 70s with active or convalescent COVID-19.

The chain couples TRBV19 to TRBJ2-3; D is unclear. CDR3 length: 16 residues. V was pared by 1 base and J by 0 bases, with 11 bases between. CDR1 LNHDA and CDR2 SQIVND come from the germline V gene (reference sequence). In DNA, the CDR3 is TGTGCCAGTAGTATAGGGGCGCCTACTAGCACAGATACGCAGTATTTT. This encodes CASSIGAPTSTDTQYF.

CDR3: CASSFGVVRADTQYF. CDR3 sequence (DNA): TGTGCCAGCAGCTTCGGGGTAGTCCGAGCAGATACGCAGTATTTT. J is TRBJ2-3 and V is TRBV13; D perhaps matches TRBD2 (5 bases). Germline V gives CDR1 PRHDT, CDR2 FYEKMQ (reference sequence). Trimming took 3 bases from V and 4 from J, leaving 14 bases between them. The length of the CDR3 is 15 residues.

The V and J genes are TRBV9 and TRBJ1-4, with D perhaps matching TRBD1 (6 bases). This CDR3 is 15 amino acids long. V gave up 0 bases and J gave up 8 bases, with 14 bases separating them. The V gene's germline CDR1 is SGDLS and CDR2 YYNGEE. The CDR3, as DNA: TGTGCCAGCAGCGTAGGTAATGGGGGCGGCGAAAAACTGTTTTTT. Protein product: CASSVGNGGGEKLFF. Full variable domain (missing parts from reference TRBV9 and TRBJ1-4): DSGVTQTPKHLITATGQRVTLRCSPRSGDLSVYWYQQSLDQGLQFLIQYYNGEERAKGNILERFSAQQFPDLHSELNLSSLELGDSALYFCASSVGNGGGEKLFFGSGTQLSVL.

This chain joins TRBV29-1 and TRBJ2-7; 12 bases match TRBD1. CDR1 and CDR2 (germline): SQVTM, ANQGSEA. The CDR3 consists of 12 residues. V lost 0 bases, J lost 12 bases, and 3 bases stayed unmatched. Here the CDR3 DNA reads TGCAGCGTTGAAGAAGGGACAGGGGGCGCGTACTTC. Translating gives CSVEEGTGGAYF.

The rearrangement joins TRBV24-1 to TRBJ1-4, with a tentative D call TRBD1 (5 bases). V was clipped by 4 bases and J by 3 bases, with 11 bases between them. The CDR3 runs 15 residues. Germline V lookup: CDR1 KGHDR, CDR2 SFDVKD. CDR3 nucleotide sequence: TGTGCCACCAGTGACGGACTACAGGCTAATGAAAAACTGTTTTTT. Encoded protein: CATSDGLQANEKLFF.

The genes are TRBV5-1 and TRBJ2-5; maybe TRBD2 (6 bases). V was clipped by 0 bases and J by 4 bases, with 10 bases between them. The germline CDR1 and CDR2 sequences are SGHRS and YFSETQ. The CDR3 runs to 14 residues. CDR3 loop: CASSLGLGGETQYF. In nucleotides, the CDR3 is TGCGCCAGCAGCTTGGGTTTGGGAGGAGAGACCCAGTACTTC.

This clone was observed once. The gene calls are TRBV20-1 and TRBJ2-7; 7 bases are a match to TRBD1. This CDR3 contains 11 residues. Germline V gene sequence: CDR1 DFQATT, CDR2 SNEGSKA (reference sequence). V dropped 3 bases and J dropped 6; count of bases not matched to a gene: 2. In DNA, the CDR3 is TGCAGTGCTAGGACAGGGTTCGAGCAGTACTTC. It codes for CSARTGFEQYF.

V gene TRBV18 combines with J gene TRBJ1-2; 7 bases line up with TRBD1. Trimming cost V 4 bases and J 2 bases; bases outside gene matches: 4. Germline V lookup: CDR1 KGHSH, CDR2 LQKENI. This CDR3 is 14 amino acids long. CDR3 sequence reads: CASSQDRLNYGYTF. The CDR3 coding sequence is TGTGCCAGCTCACAGGACAGGCTGAACTATGGCTACACCTTC.